Listed here are 4 T cell receptor beta chains from one sample, sequenced in a study of T-cell memory formation after mild COVID-19. TCRdb reprocessed the 5' RACE reads with MiXCR, giving one entry per CDR3 protein. In the table there are 500,000 to 650,000 distinct CDR3 sequences, about a fifth of which are singletons. Sequences were obtained from PBMCs or a T cell subset sorted from them (not recorded which). These receptors were collected from an adult woman who had mild COVID-19 (a few samples of this study predate the infection). Cell type and time point are not known.

This clonotype was observed a few times. The chain links TRBV7-9 to TRBJ1-1; 7 bases match TRBD1. This CDR3 spans 15 amino acids. V gave up 5 bases and J gave up 1 base; unmatched junction bases: 7. Germline loops: CDR1 SEHNR, CDR2 FQNEAQ (reference sequence). As DNA, the CDR3 is TGTGCCAGCAGCGTATGGACAGGCACGAACACTGAAGCTTTCTTT. Encoded protein: CASSVWTGTNTEAFF.

The rearrangement uses TRBV5-1 and TRBJ2-1; 16 bases fit TRBD2. J lost 4 bases, V lost 5 bases, and 12 bases had no gene match. This CDR3 is built from 19 residues. CDR1 SGHRS and CDR2 YFSETQ come from the germline V gene. CDR3 DNA sequence: TGCGCCAGCAGTCCAACCGGGACTAGCGGGGGGGCCGGGTACAATGAGCAGTTCTTC. Protein sequence: CASSPTGTSGGAGYNEQFF. Full variable domain (remainder filled in from reference TRBV5-1 and TRBJ2-1): KAGVTQTPRYLIKTRGQQVTLSCSPISGHRSVSWYQQTPGQGLQFLFEYFSETQRNKGNFPGRFSGRQFSNSRSEMNVSTLELGDSALYLCASSPTGTSGGAGYNEQFFGPGTRLTVL.

This clonotype was seen only a few times. The V call is TRBV20-1, the J call TRBJ2-1; D possibly corresponds to TRBD2 (6 bases). V was clipped by 4 bases and J by 5 bases, with 12 bases between them. Germline CDR1 DFQATT, CDR2 SNEGSKA (reference sequence). This CDR3 is built from 13 residues. CDR3 protein: CSAIPSVHNEQFF. The CDR3 DNA is TGCAGTGCTATACCTAGCGTGCACAATGAGCAGTTCTTC.

The chain uses TRBV30 and TRBJ1-4, with 7 bases lining up with TRBD1. The CDR3 is 14 amino acids. With 2 bases clipped from V and 5 bases from J, the junction kept 5 bases outside the gene matches. The V gene's germline CDR1 is GTSNPN and CDR2 SVGIG (reference sequence). CDR3 DNA: TGTGCCTGGAGTTCGAGGACAGGAAATGAAAAACTGTTTTTT. Amino acid sequence: CAWSSRTGNEKLFF.